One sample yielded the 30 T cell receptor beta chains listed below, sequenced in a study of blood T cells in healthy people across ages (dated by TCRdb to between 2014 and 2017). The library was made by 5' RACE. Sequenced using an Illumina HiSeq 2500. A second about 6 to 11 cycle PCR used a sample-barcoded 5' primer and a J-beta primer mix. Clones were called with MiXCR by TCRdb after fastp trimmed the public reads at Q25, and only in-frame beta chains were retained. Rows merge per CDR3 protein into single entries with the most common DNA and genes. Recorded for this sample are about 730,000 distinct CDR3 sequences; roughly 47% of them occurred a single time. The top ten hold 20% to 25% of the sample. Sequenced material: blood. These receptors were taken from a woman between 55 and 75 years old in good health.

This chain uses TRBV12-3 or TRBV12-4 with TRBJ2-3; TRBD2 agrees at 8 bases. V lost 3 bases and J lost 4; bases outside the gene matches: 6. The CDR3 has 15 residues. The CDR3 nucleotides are TGTGCCAGCAGTTTTGGCGGGGGGCGAGCAGATACGCAGTATTTT. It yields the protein CASSFGGGRADTQYF.

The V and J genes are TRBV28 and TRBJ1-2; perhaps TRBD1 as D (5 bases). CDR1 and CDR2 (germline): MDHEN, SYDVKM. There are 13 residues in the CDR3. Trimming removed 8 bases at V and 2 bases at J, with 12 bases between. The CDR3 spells CASSRGGNYGYTF. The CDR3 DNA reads TGTGCCAGCTCACGGGGCGGAAACTATGGCTACACCTTC.

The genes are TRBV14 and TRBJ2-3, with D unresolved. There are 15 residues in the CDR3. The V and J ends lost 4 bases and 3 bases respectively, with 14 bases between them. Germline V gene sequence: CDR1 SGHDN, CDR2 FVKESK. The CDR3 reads CASSPGVAFTDTQYF. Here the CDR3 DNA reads TGTGCCAGCAGCCCTGGGGTAGCCTTTACAGATACGCAGTATTTT.

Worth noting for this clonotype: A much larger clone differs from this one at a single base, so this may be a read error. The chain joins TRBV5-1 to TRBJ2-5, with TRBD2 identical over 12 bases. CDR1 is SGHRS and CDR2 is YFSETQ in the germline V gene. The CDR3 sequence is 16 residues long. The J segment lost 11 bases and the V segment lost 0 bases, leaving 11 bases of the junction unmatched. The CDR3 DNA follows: TGCGCCAGCAGCTTGGGGCTAGCGGGAGGGCCTAATGAGCAGTACTTC. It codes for CASSLGLAGGPNEQYF.

The chain's CDR3 is CASSYTGLAGGNPDTQYF. CDR3 nucleotide sequence: TGTGCCAGCAGTTACACGGGACTAGCGGGAGGCAATCCAGATACGCAGTATTTT. The chain joins TRBV6-5 to TRBJ2-3; 15 bases are shared with TRBD2. Trimming at V came to 2 bases and at J to 4 bases, leaving 7 bases not matched to a gene. Germline V gene lookup returns CDR1 MNHEY and CDR2 SVGAGI. This CDR3 is built from 18 residues.

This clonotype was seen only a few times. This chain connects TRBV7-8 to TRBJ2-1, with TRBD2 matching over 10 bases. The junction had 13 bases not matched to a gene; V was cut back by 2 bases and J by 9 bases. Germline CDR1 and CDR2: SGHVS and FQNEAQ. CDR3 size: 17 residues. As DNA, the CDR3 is TGTGCCAGCAGCTTATGGGCTTCTAGCGGGAGTAAGGGTGAGCAGTTCTTC. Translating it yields CASSLWASSGSKGEQFF.

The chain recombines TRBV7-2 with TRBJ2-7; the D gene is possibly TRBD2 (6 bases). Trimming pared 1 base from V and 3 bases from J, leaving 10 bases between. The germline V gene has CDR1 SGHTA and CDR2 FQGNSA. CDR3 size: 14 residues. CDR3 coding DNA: TGTGCCAGCAGCTTAGGGTGGGGGGACTACGAGCAGTACTTC. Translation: CASSLGWGDYEQYF.

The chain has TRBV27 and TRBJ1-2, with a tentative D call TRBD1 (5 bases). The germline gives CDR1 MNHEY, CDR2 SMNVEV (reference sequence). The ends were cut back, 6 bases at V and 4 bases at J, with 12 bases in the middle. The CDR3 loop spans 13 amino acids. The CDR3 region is CASSKQASYGYTF. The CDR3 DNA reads TGTGCCAGCAGCAAACAGGCGTCCTATGGCTACACCTTC.

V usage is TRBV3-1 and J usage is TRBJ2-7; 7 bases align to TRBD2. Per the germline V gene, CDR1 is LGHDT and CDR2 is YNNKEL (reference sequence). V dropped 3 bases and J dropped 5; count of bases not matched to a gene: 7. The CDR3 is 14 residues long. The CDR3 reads CASSQRGRSDEQYF. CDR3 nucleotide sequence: TGTGCCAGCAGCCAGCGGGGGAGGTCGGACGAGCAGTACTTC.

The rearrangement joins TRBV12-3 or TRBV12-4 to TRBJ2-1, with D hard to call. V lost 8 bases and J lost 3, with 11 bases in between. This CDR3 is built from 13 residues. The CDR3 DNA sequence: TGTGCCAGCGTTAGGCGGAGCTACAATGAGCAGTTCTTC. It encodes CASVRRSYNEQFF.

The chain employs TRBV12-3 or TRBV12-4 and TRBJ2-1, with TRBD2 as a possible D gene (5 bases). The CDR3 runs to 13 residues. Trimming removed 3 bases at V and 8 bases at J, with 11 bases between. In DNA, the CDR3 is TGTGCCAGCAGTTTCGGACTCGGGTATGAGCAGTTCTTC. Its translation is CASSFGLGYEQFF.

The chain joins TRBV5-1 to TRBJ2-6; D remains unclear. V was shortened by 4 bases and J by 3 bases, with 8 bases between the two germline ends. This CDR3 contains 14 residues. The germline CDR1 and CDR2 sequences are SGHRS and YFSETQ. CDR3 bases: TGCGCCAGCAGCGTTCGGGTTGGGGCCAACGTCCTGACTTTC. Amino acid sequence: CASSVRVGANVLTF.

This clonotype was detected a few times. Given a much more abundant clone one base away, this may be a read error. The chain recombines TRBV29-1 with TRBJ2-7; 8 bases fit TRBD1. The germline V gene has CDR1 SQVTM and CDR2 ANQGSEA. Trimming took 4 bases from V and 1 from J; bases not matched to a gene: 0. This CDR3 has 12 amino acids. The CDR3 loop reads CSVGTGSYEQYF. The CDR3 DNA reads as TGCAGCGTTGGGACAGGGTCCTACGAGCAGTACTTC.

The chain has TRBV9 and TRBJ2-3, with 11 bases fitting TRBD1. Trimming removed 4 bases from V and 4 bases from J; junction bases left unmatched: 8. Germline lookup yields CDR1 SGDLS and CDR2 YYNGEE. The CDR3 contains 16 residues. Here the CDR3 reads CASSPGTGGNADTQYF. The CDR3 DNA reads TGTGCCAGCAGCCCGGGGACAGGGGGGAACGCAGATACGCAGTATTTT.

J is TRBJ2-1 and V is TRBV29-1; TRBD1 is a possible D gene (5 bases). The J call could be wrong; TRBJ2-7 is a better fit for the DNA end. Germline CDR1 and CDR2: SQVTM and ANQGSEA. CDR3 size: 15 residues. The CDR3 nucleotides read TGCAGCGTTGGTCAAGGGGTATTTTCCTACAATGAGCAGTACTTC. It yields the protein CSVGQGVFSYNEQYF.

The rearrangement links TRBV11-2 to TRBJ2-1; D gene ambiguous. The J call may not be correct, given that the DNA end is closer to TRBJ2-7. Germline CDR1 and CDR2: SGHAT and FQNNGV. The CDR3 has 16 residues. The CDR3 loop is CASSLLPARRYNEQYF. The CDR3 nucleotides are TGTGCCAGCAGCCTCTTACCAGCCCGGCGCTACAATGAGCAGTACTTC.

The CDR3 DNA sequence: TGTGCCAGCTTCCCCGGGTGGGACACTGAAGCTTTCTTT. It yields the protein CASFPGWDTEAFF. This sequence joins TRBV28 and TRBJ1-1; D is ambiguous. The germline V gene encodes CDR1 MDHEN and CDR2 SYDVKM. The CDR3 runs 13 residues. Trimming removed 8 bases from V and 3 bases from J, with 13 bases in between.

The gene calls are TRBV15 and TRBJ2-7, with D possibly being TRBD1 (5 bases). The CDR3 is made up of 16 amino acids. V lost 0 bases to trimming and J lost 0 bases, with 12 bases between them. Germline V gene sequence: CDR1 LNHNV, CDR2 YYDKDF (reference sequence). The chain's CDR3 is CATSRDVQVGSYEQYF. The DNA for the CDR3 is TGTGCCACCAGCAGAGACGTACAGGTGGGCTCCTACGAGCAGTACTTC.

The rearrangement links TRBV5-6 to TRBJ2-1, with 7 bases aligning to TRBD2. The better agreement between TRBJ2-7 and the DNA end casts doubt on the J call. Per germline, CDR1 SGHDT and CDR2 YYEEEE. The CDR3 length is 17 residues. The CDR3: CASSGGAGGVSSREQYF. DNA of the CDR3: TGTGCCAGCAGCGGAGGGGCTGGGGGGGTCTCTTCTCGGGAGCAGTACTTC.

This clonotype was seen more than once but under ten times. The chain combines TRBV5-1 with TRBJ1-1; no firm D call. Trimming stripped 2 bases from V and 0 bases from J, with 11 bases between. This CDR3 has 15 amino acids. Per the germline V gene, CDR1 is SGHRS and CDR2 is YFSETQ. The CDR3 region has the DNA TGCGCCAGCAGCTTCGCTCACTCAATGAACACTGAAGCTTTCTTT. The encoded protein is CASSFAHSMNTEAFF.

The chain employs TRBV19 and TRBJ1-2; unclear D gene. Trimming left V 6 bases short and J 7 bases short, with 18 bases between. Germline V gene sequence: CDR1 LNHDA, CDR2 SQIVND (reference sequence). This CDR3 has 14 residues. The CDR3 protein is CASRTLADGGGYTF. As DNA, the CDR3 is TGTGCCAGTAGGACACTGGCCGACGGTGGTGGCTACACCTTC. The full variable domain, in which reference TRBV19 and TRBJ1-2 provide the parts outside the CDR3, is DGGITQSPKYLFRKEGQNVTLSCEQNLNHDAMYWYRQDPGQGLRLIYYSQIVNDFQKGDIAEGYSVSREKKESFPLTVTSAQKNPTAFYLCASRTLADGGGYTFGSGTRLTVV.

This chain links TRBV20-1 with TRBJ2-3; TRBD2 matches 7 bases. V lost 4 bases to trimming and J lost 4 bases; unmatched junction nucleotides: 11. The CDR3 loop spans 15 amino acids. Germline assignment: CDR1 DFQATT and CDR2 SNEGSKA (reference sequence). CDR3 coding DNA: TGCAGTGCTAAAAAGGGCGGGGAGGGGTCAGATACGCAGTATTTT. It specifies CSAKKGGEGSDTQYF.

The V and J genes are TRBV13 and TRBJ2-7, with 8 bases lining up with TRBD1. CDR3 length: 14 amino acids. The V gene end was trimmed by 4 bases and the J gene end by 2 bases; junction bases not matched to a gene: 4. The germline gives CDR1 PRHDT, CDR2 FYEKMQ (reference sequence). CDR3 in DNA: TGTGCCAGCAGCTGGATCAGGGGGCCCTACGAGCAGTACTTC. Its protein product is CASSWIRGPYEQYF.

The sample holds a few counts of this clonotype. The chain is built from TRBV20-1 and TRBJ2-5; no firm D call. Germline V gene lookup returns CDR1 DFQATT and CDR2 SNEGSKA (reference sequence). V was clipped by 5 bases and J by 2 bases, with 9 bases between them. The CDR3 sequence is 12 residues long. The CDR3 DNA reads TGCAGTGCTCTAGGCCGTCAAGAGACCCAGTACTTC. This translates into CSALGRQETQYF.

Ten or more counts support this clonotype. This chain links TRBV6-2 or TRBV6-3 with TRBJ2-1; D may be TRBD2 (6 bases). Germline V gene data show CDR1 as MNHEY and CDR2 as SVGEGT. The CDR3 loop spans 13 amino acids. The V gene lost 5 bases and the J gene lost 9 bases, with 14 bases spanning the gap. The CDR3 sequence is CASSPTGGSEQFF. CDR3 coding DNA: TGTGCCAGCAGTCCTACCGGGGGAAGTGAGCAGTTCTTC.

The CDR3 reads CASGRSSSISYEQYF. For the CDR3, the DNA is TGTGCCAGCGGCCGATCTTCGAGCATCTCCTACGAGCAGTACTTC. The chain recombines TRBV7-2 with TRBJ2-7, with unresolved D. CDR3 length: 15 amino acids. Germline V gene lookup returns CDR1 SGHTA and CDR2 FQGNSA. With 8 bases removed from V and 0 bases from J, the gap between germline ends came to 17 bases.

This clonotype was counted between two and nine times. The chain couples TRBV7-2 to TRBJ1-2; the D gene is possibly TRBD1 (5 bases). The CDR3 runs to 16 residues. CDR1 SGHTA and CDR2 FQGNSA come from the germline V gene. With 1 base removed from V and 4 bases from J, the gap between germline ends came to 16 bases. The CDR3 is CASSLVPGGEGYGYTF. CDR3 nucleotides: TGTGCCAGCAGCTTAGTTCCGGGGGGAGAAGGCTATGGCTACACCTTC.

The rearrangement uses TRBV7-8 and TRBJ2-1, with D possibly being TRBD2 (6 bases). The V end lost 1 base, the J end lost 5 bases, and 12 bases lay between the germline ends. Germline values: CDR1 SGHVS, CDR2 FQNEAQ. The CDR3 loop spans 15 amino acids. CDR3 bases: TGTGCCAGCAGCTTAGATGGCGGGAACGACAATGAGCAGTTCTTC. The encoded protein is CASSLDGGNDNEQFF.

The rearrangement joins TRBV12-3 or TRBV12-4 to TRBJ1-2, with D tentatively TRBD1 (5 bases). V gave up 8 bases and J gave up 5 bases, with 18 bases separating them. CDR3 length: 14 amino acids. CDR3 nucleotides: TGTGCCAGCTCCCGGGACGTTGGGGAGTATGGCTACACCTTC. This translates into CASSRDVGEYGYTF.

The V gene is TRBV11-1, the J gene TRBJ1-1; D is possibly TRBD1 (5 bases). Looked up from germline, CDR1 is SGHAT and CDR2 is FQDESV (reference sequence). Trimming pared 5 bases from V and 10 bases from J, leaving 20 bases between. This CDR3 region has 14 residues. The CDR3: CASSVGTAKGTAFF. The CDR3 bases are TGTGCCAGCAGCGTCGGGACCGCGAAAGGGACAGCTTTCTTT.